This T cell receptor beta chain originates from a study of early T cells in non-severe SARS-CoV-2 infection. Study in general: The sequenced material was bulk RNA from unsorted whole blood, and its chains were unpaired.

Study results and caveats: Anti-spike CD8 responses were favored by VDJdb matching, which missed private and CD4 specificities.

This clonotype was counted at least ten times. Its matching antigen is unknown. This CDR3 is 14 amino acids long. Germline V gives CDR1 SGHVS, CDR2 FNYEAQ. The V end lost 4 bases, the J end lost 5 bases, and 12 bases lay between the germline ends. Attachment of unique molecular identifiers to individual cDNA molecules was performed. TCRdb used MiXCR to reprocess the 5' RACE reads, holding one entry per CDR3 protein. The sample includes 76,000 or so distinct CDR3 sequences, about 11% of them seen just once. Sequencing was done on a sample of whole blood. This sequence originates from an adult who was a healthcare worker with PCR-confirmed SARS-CoV-2 infection or an uninfected control (not recorded which). This chain links TRBV7-6 with TRBJ1-5, with D maybe TRBD1 (5 bases). The CDR3 DNA sequence: TGTGCCAGCAGCTCCGGGACCATGGATCAGCCCCAGCATTTT. Protein: CASSSGTMDQPQHF. Combining the CDR3 with reference TRBV7-6 and TRBJ1-5 gives the whole variable domain GAGVSQSPRYKVTKRGQDVALRCDPISGHVSLYWYRQALGQGPEFLTYFNYEAQQDKSGLPNDRFSAERPEGSISTLTIQRTEQRDSAMYRCASSSGTMDQPQHFGDGTRLSIL.